These T cell receptor beta chains were read from a single sample in a study of cytomegalovirus exposure and HLA in healthy donors. Sequenced by immunoSEQ multiplex PCR; TCRdb stores in-frame clones only, minus some. The sample lists 120,000 or so clones, around 80% occurring once. Sequenced sample: PBMCs. The receptor source for this set is a man over 45 in good health and CMV-seronegative. Each CDR3 is given with its conserved first and last residue. Fields, in order: D gene, V gene, J gene, clone size, CDR3 protein, CDR3 DNA. A D gene is named only where the DNA matches it firmly. Clone size is shown for a subset of rows, as once, few, many or a class of expanded clone.

D: TRBD2
V: TRBV5-6
J: TRBJ2-7
size: NA
CDR3: CASSFTSGINYEQYF
DNA: TGTGCCAGCAGCTTCACTAGCGGGATTAACTACGAGCAGTACTTC

D: TRBD1
V: TRBV6-5
J: TRBJ2-5
size: NA
CDR3: CASSRTGVLQETQYF
DNA: TGTGCCAGCAGCCGCACAGGGGTTCTCCAAGAGACCCAGTACTTC

D: NA
V: TRBV11-2
J: TRBJ2-1
size: NA
CDR3: CASSLSRDNEQFF
DNA: TGTGCCAGCAGCTTATCGAGGGACAATGAGCAGTTCTTC

D: NA
V: TRBV7-9
J: TRBJ2-2
size: NA
CDR3: CASSLVTVNGELFF
DNA: TGTGCCAGCAGCTTAGTAACGGTTAACGGGGAGCTGTTTTTT

D: NA
V: TRBV19
J: TRBJ2-3
size: NA
CDR3: CASSVRDSRDTQYF
DNA: TGTGCCAGTAGTGTTAGGGACTCCCGAGATACGCAGTATTTT

D: TRBD1
V: TRBV29-1
J: TRBJ1-1
size: NA
CDR3: CSVGTGGSEAFF
DNA: TGCAGCGTTGGAACAGGGGGCTCTGAAGCTTTCTTT

D: NA
V: TRBV9
J: TRBJ2-3
size: NA
CDR3: CASSVAVGLQDTQYF
DNA: TGTGCCAGCAGCGTAGCAGTAGGACTACAAGATACGCAGTATTTT

D: NA
V: TRBV5-1
J: TRBJ2-1
size: NA
CDR3: CASSLEMGRGYNEQFF
DNA: TGCGCCAGCAGCTTGGAGATGGGCCGAGGGTACAATGAGCAGTTCTTC

D: NA
V: TRBV4-2
J: TRBJ2-7
size: NA
CDR3: CASSQDRWEQYF
DNA: TGTGCCAGCAGCCAAGATCGGTGGGAGCAGTACTTC

D: TRBD1
V: TRBV27
J: TRBJ2-7
size: once
CDR3: CASSPDRDYEQYF
DNA: TGTGCCAGCAGCCCGGACAGGGACTACGAGCAGTACTTC

D: NA
V: TRBV5-1
J: TRBJ1-2
size: NA
CDR3: CASSPLSGDVAGGYTF
DNA: TGCGCCAGCAGCCCCCTCTCGGGCGATGTGGCAGGGGGCTACACCTTC

D: NA
V: TRBV6-5
J: TRBJ2-1
size: NA
CDR3: CASSYQAGVDEQFF
DNA: TGTGCCAGCAGTTACCAAGCGGGTGTCGATGAGCAGTTCTTC

D: NA
V: TRBV11-2
J: TRBJ2-4
size: NA
CDR3: CASSFRGVAKNIQYF
DNA: TGTGCCAGCAGCTTCAGGGGGGTAGCCAAAAACATTCAGTACTTC

D: NA
V: TRBV7-2
J: TRBJ2-7
size: once
CDR3: CASSLGGTSNEQYF
DNA: TGTGCCAGCAGCCTCGGAGGGACCAGCAACGAGCAGTACTTC

D: NA
V: TRBV9
J: TRBJ2-1
size: NA
CDR3: CASSVGTVNEQFF
DNA: TGTGCCAGCAGCGTAGGGACAGTCAATGAGCAGTTCTTC

D: TRBD1
V: TRBV9
J: TRBJ2-2
size: few
CDR3: CASSPDRVRTGELFF
DNA: TGTGCCAGCAGCCCGGACAGGGTTCGCACCGGGGAGCTGTTTTTT

D: NA
V: TRBV6-7
J: TRBJ2-3
size: NA
CDR3: CASTPGVTRSADTQYF
DNA: TGTGCCAGCACCCCGGGGGTAACCCGTTCCGCAGATACGCAGTATTTT

D: TRBD2
V: TRBV5-6
J: TRBJ2-3
size: few
CDR3: CASSLGRRAGGTTDTQYF
DNA: TGTGCCAGCAGCTTGGGGAGGCGGGCGGGGGGCACCACAGATACGCAGTATTTT

D: NA
V: TRBV6-5
J: TRBJ2-2
size: NA
CDR3: CASRPPAAGELFF
DNA: TGTGCCAGCAGGCCACCGGCGGCCGGGGAGCTGTTTTTT

D: NA
V: TRBV7-9
J: TRBJ1-6
size: NA
CDR3: CASSFSPDRRYNSPLHF
DNA: TGTGCCAGCAGCTTTTCCCCCGACAGGCGATATAATTCACCCCTCCACTTT

D: TRBD1
V: TRBV25-1
J: TRBJ1-1
size: NA
CDR3: CASSRTGTNTEAFF
DNA: TGTGCCAGCAGTCGGACAGGGACCAACACTGAAGCTTTCTTT

D: NA
V: TRBV7-9
J: TRBJ1-4
size: NA
CDR3: CASSLGVSGLFF
DNA: TGTGCCAGCAGCTTAGGGGTCTCGGGGCTGTTTTTT

D: TRBD1
V: TRBV6-5
J: TRBJ1-1
size: NA
CDR3: CASSYGGTGAFF
DNA: TGTGCCAGCAGTTACGGGGGGACAGGGGCTTTCTTT

D: TRBD1
V: TRBV7-8
J: TRBJ2-1
size: few
CDR3: CASRRDSVHNEQFF
DNA: TGTGCCAGCAGAAGGGACAGTGTCCACAATGAGCAGTTCTTC

D: NA
V: TRBV7-2
J: TRBJ2-3
size: NA
CDR3: CASSSASTDTQYF
DNA: TGTGCCAGCTCTAGCGCCAGCACAGATACGCAGTATTTT

D: NA
V: TRBV4-1
J: TRBJ1-4
size: few
CDR3: CASSQEAGSRNEKLFF
DNA: TGCGCCAGCAGCCAAGAGGCGGGCTCTAGAAATGAAAAACTGTTTTTT

D: TRBD2
V: TRBV27
J: TRBJ2-7
size: few
CDR3: CASSLLAGALGEQYF
DNA: TGTGCCAGCAGCCTCTTAGCGGGCGCCCTTGGCGAGCAGTACTTC

D: NA
V: TRBV7-2
J: TRBJ2-7
size: NA
CDR3: CASLLGGPAHEQYF
DNA: TGTGCCAGCCTCCTGGGCGGGCCCGCTCACGAGCAGTACTTC

D: NA
V: TRBV30
J: TRBJ2-1
size: NA
CDR3: CAWSGGLGSYNEQFF
DNA: TGTGCCTGGAGTGGGGGCCTAGGATCCTACAATGAGCAGTTCTTC

D: NA
V: TRBV30
J: TRBJ1-1
size: NA
CDR3: CAREGGLNTEAFF
DNA: TGTGCCCGGGAAGGAGGGTTGAATACTGAAGCTTTCTTT

D: NA
V: TRBV11-3
J: TRBJ1-3
size: NA
CDR3: CASSLGGGGNTIYF
DNA: TGTGCCAGCAGCCTAGGGGGAGGCGGAAACACCATATATTTT

D: TRBD2
V: TRBV2
J: TRBJ2-3
size: once
CDR3: CASSKEAGVRTDTQYF
DNA: TGTGCCAGCAGTAAAGAGGCGGGGGTACGAACAGATACGCAGTATTTT

D: NA
V: TRBV7-9
J: TRBJ1-1
size: NA
CDR3: CSSSLVQIEAFF
DNA: TGTTCCAGCAGCTTAGTTCAGATTGAAGCTTTCTTT

D: NA
V: TRBV5-6
J: TRBJ2-3
size: NA
CDR3: CASSLNRLTDTQYF
DNA: TGTGCCAGCAGCTTGAACCGGTTAACGGATACGCAGTATTTT

D: NA
V: TRBV5-6
J: TRBJ2-7
size: NA
CDR3: CASSLARYAREQYF
DNA: TGTGCCAGCAGCTTGGCCCGGTACGCTCGGGAGCAGTACTTC

D: TRBD2
V: TRBV11-3
J: TRBJ2-1
size: NA
CDR3: CASSLGTSTDNEQFF
DNA: TGTGCCAGCAGCTTAGGGACTAGCACGGACAATGAGCAGTTCTTC

D: NA
V: TRBV4-1
J: TRBJ2-7
size: few
CDR3: CASAQVGSYEQYF
DNA: TGCGCCAGCGCCCAGGTCGGTTCCTACGAGCAGTACTTC

D: NA
V: TRBV29-1
J: TRBJ1-2
size: NA
CDR3: CSVEDLQGGGYTF
DNA: TGCAGCGTTGAAGATCTCCAGGGTGGGGGCTACACCTTC

D: TRBD1
V: TRBV30
J: TRBJ1-2
size: once
CDR3: CAWSAGQDYGYTF
DNA: TGTGCCTGGAGTGCGGGACAGGACTATGGCTACACCTTC

D: TRBD1
V: TRBV7-8
J: TRBJ1-6
size: NA
CDR3: CASSFNQGGGSPLHF
DNA: TGTGCCAGCTCCTTCAATCAAGGGGGCGGATCACCCCTCCACTTT

D: TRBD2
V: TRBV5-4
J: TRBJ2-5
size: NA
CDR3: CASSISGDRETQYF
DNA: TGTGCCAGCAGCATTAGCGGGGACCGAGAGACCCAGTACTTC

D: NA
V: TRBV5-1
J: TRBJ2-7
size: NA
CDR3: CASSRAGGAYEQYF
DNA: TGCGCCAGCAGTCGAGCCGGCGGGGCCTACGAGCAGTACTTC

D: NA
V: TRBV28
J: TRBJ2-7
size: NA
CDR3: CASSGRRGSYEQYF
DNA: TGTGCCAGCAGTGGCCGGAGGGGATCCTACGAGCAGTACTTC

D: NA
V: TRBV4-3
J: TRBJ2-1
size: NA
CDR3: CASSQDLVGHNEQFF
DNA: TGCGCCAGCAGCCAAGATCTGGTGGGGCACAATGAGCAGTTCTTC

D: NA
V: TRBV19
J: TRBJ2-1
size: NA
CDR3: CASSIAGGPYNEQFF
DNA: TGTGCCAGTAGTATAGCCGGGGGACCCTACAATGAGCAGTTCTTC

D: NA
V: TRBV7-3
J: TRBJ1-2
size: NA
CDR3: CASSLNAGSEGYTF
DNA: TGTGCCAGCAGCTTAAACGCGGGGTCGGAAGGCTACACCTTC